Below, 2 T cell receptor beta chains from the same sample are listed, as sequenced in a study of vaccination effects on CD4 cells after COVID-19 (dated by TCRdb to between 2022 and 2023). Library preparation used the immunoSEQ multiplex PCR assay. TCRdb carries this immuneACCESS record with in-frame sequences only. Its versions omit some clonotypes, under half of them owing to an unresolved V gene in the studies checked, with the rest unexplained. This sample has about 31,000 clones in its table, and about 63% of those were observed once. 25% to 30% of the sample is in the top ten clones. These receptors have no identified antigens. To identify antigen-specific CD4+ T cell clonotypes by their expansion, the ViraFEST assay first stimulated PBMC with viral peptide pools and then applied TCR sequencing. After more than 9 days of culture, CD4+ T cells were isolated with the EasySep CD4+ T cell isolation kit.

This specimen consisted of CD4+ T cells from PBMCs cultured with HCoV-229E spike peptides, obtained before COVID-19 vaccination. The cell subset or site label of this sample denotes: HCoV-229E spike overlapping peptide pool stimulation. The receptors derive from a human donor who received a COVID-19 vaccine.

V gene TRBV20-1 combines with J gene TRBJ2-5; the D is unclear. From germline, CDR1 is DFQATT and CDR2 SNEGSKA (reference sequence). Between the trimmed V and J ends, which lost 3 bases and 5 bases, there was a span of 4 bases. This CDR3 contains 10 residues. CDR3 bases: TGCAGTGCTAGTAAGGAGACCCAGTACTTC. Its protein is CSASKETQYF.

This clone is classed as medium-sized. This chain connects TRBV15 to TRBJ1-4, with D unresolved. The CDR3 covers 14 residues. The germline V gene has CDR1 LNHNV and CDR2 YYDKDF (reference sequence). V was clipped by 3 bases and J by 6 bases, with 11 bases between them. For the CDR3, the DNA is TGTGCCACCAGCAGGGGCACGGAGGATGAAAAACTGTTTTTT. Protein: CATSRGTEDEKLFF.